Below are 32 T cell receptor beta chains sequenced from a single sample in a study of CD8+ T cells in alopecia areata. Treatment indicated: oral pan-JAK inhibitor, 5-10 mg twice daily. After isolation, RNA underwent reverse transcription to generate cDNA as the sequencing template. Profiling relied on immunoSEQ multiplex PCR, and the TCRdb table lists in-frame clones only, not all of them. The repertoire holds 190,000 or so clones, with roughly three fifths as singletons. The sample here was CD8+ T cells sorted from blood, taken at week 24, from a patient treated with tofacitinib. Receptor source: a human donor with alopecia areata.

This chain links TRBV29-1 with TRBJ1-5; D is perhaps TRBD1 (6 bases). V lost 1 base, J lost 0 bases, and 16 bases lay in between. This CDR3 has 17 residues. CDR1 is SQVTM, CDR2 ANQGSEA, per germline. The CDR3 sequence is CSVEGGGQLHSNQPQHF. The CDR3 DNA sequence: TGCAGCGTTGAAGGCGGGGGGCAGCTCCATAGCAATCAGCCCCAGCATTTT.

This sequence joins TRBV11-3 and TRBJ2-5, with D possibly being TRBD2 (6 bases). The CDR3 is 14 amino acids. Germline CDR1 reads SGHNT; CDR2 reads YENEEA. Trimming cost V 7 bases and J 0 bases, with 12 bases left between them. The CDR3 sequence is CASTAGGNQETQYF. The CDR3 coding sequence is TGTGCCAGCACGGCTGGGGGGAACCAAGAGACCCAGTACTTC.

The gene calls are TRBV29-1 and TRBJ1-2; TRBD1 might be the D (5 bases). The germline V gene has CDR1 SQVTM and CDR2 ANQGSEA. V lost 6 bases, J lost 4 bases, and 9 bases lay in between. This CDR3 has 11 residues. The chain's CDR3 is CSVGDFYGYTF. The CDR3 nucleotides are TGCAGCGTCGGGGACTTCTATGGCTACACCTTC.

This clone was counted a few times. The gene calls are TRBV6-6 and TRBJ2-3; the match to TRBD1 covers 7 bases. This CDR3 spans 15 amino acids. CDR1 MNHNY and CDR2 SVGAGI come from the germline V gene (reference sequence). The J segment lost 2 bases and the V segment lost 4 bases, leaving 6 bases of the junction unmatched. This CDR3 is CASSFNRGATDTQYF. Written as DNA, the CDR3 is TGTGCCAGCAGTTTCAACAGGGGCGCCACAGATACGCAGTATTTT.

This clone was recorded at least ten times. J is TRBJ1-1 and V is TRBV9; D remains ambiguous. This CDR3 is built from 12 residues. The V end was cut by 3 bases, the J end by 6 bases, with 9 bases between. CDR1 and CDR2 (germline): SGDLS, YYNGEE. The DNA for the CDR3 is TGTGCCAGCAGCGCAGCAGGTGCTGAAGCTTTCTTT. This codes for CASSAAGAEAFF. Full variable domain (outside the CDR3, taken from reference TRBV9 and TRBJ1-1): DSGVTQTPKHLITATGQRVTLRCSPRSGDLSVYWYQQSLDQGLQFLIQYYNGEERAKGNILERFSAQQFPDLHSELNLSSLELGDSALYFCASSAAGAEAFFGQGTRLTVV.

The V call is TRBV6-6, the J call TRBJ2-2; the D is unclear. Trimming pared 5 bases from V and 5 bases from J, leaving 9 bases between. The CDR3 contains 13 residues. CDR1 MNHNY and CDR2 SVGAGI come from the germline V gene (reference sequence). DNA for the CDR3: TGTGCCAGCAGTCACGCATCGACCGGGGAGCTGTTTTTT. Its protein product is CASSHASTGELFF.

The V call is TRBV7-9, the J call TRBJ2-1; D not resolved. The germline CDR1 and CDR2 sequences are SEHNR and FQNEAQ (reference sequence). Trimming left V 3 bases short and J 5 bases short, with 14 bases between. CDR3 length: 15 amino acids. The CDR3 protein is CASSFRSDKHNEQFF. The DNA of the CDR3 is TGTGCCAGCAGCTTCCGCTCTGACAAACACAATGAGCAGTTCTTC.

This sequence joins TRBV18 and TRBJ2-3; D unresolved. Germline loops: CDR1 KGHSH, CDR2 LQKENI. V was shortened by 3 bases and J by 0 bases, with 22 bases between the two germline ends. This CDR3 has 19 residues. This chain's CDR3 is CASSPPRVSQSHSTDTQYF. The CDR3 DNA sequence: TGTGCCAGCTCACCCCCCCGGGTGAGCCAGAGTCATAGCACAGATACGCAGTATTTT. The full variable domain, its missing parts supplied by reference TRBV18 and TRBJ2-3, is NAGVMQNPRHLVRRRGQEARLRCSPMKGHSHVYWYRQLPEEGLKFMVYLQKENIIDESGMPKERFSAEFPKEGPSILRIQQVVRGDSAAYFCASSPPRVSQSHSTDTQYFGPGTRLTVL.

The chain uses TRBV2 and TRBJ2-5; the match to TRBD2 covers 14 bases. V lost 6 bases, J lost 4 bases, and 4 bases stayed unmatched. There are 15 residues in the CDR3. Germline assignment: CDR1 SNHLY and CDR2 FYNNEI. The CDR3 sequence: CASREGTSGGETQYF. CDR3 sequence (DNA): TGTGCCAGCAGAGAGGGGACTAGCGGGGGAGAGACCCAGTACTTC. Variable domain in full (rest from reference TRBV2 and TRBJ2-5): EPEVTQTPSHQVTQMGQEVILRCVPISNHLYFYWYRQILGQKVEFLVSFYNNEISEKSEIFDDQFSVERPDGSNFTLKIRSTKLEDSAMYFCASREGTSGGETQYFGPGTRLLVL.

This clone has only a few counts. This chain's CDR3 is CASSFRSGENYGYTF. The CDR3 bases are TGTGCCAGCAGTTTTAGAAGTGGGGAGAACTATGGCTACACCTTC. This chain connects TRBV27 to TRBJ1-2; the D is unclear. The CDR3 loop spans 15 amino acids. With 3 bases removed from V and 2 bases from J, the gap between germline ends came to 13 bases. The germline gives CDR1 MNHEY, CDR2 SMNVEV (reference sequence).

The chain is built from TRBV9 and TRBJ1-5; weak D call: TRBD1 (5 bases). This CDR3 is built from 14 residues. CDR1 and CDR2 from the germline V gene are SGDLS and YYNGEE. The V and J ends lost 2 bases and 7 bases respectively, with 13 bases between them. In DNA form, the CDR3 reads TGTGCCAGCAGCGTCGGAGGGGTTGGGCAGCCCCAGCATTTT. Translating gives CASSVGGVGQPQHF. Variable domain in full (rest from reference TRBV9 and TRBJ1-5): DSGVTQTPKHLITATGQRVTLRCSPRSGDLSVYWYQQSLDQGLQFLIQYYNGEERAKGNILERFSAQQFPDLHSELNLSSLELGDSALYFCASSVGGVGQPQHFGDGTRLSIL.

This chain links TRBV30 with TRBJ2-5, with D perhaps TRBD1 or TRBD2 (5 bases each). Germline-derived CDR1 and CDR2 are GTSNPN and SVGIG (reference sequence). V lost 7 bases and J 3 bases, leaving 9 bases between the germline ends. The CDR3 has 11 residues. The CDR3 DNA sequence: TGTGCCTACGGGGCCAAAGAGACCCAGTACTTC. Translation: CAYGAKETQYF.

This chain connects TRBV29-1 to TRBJ1-1, with 7 bases that match TRBD1. This CDR3 is 14 amino acids long. CDR1 SQVTM and CDR2 ANQGSEA come from the germline V gene. J lost 4 bases, V lost 0 bases, and 5 bases had no gene match. The CDR3 DNA is TGCAGCGTTGAAGAGGAGGGGGCAGGCACTGAAGCTTTCTTT. Protein sequence: CSVEEEGAGTEAFF.

This clone was seen a single time. The V and J genes are TRBV7-2 and TRBJ2-3; unclear D gene. Germline-derived CDR1 and CDR2 are SGHTA and FQGNSA. The CDR3 length is 14 residues. V was pared by 1 base and J by 14 bases, with 19 bases between. In nucleotides, the CDR3 is TGTGCCAGCAGCTTAGGGAGTCAGGCGGAAACCGGGTATTTT. Encoded protein: CASSLGSQAETGYF.

J is TRBJ2-1 and V is TRBV14; D might be TRBD1 (5 bases). Per the germline V gene, CDR1 is SGHDN and CDR2 is FVKESK. This CDR3 spans 14 amino acids. V lost 5 bases, J lost 9 bases, and 17 bases lay in between. The CDR3 loop is CASSGHGWGGEQFF. CDR3 DNA: TGTGCCAGCAGCGGGCACGGGTGGGGCGGTGAGCAGTTCTTC.

There are a few counts of this clone. The gene calls are TRBV30 and TRBJ1-1; D is unclear. The CDR3 is made up of 13 amino acids. Per the germline V gene, CDR1 is GTSNPN and CDR2 is SVGIG (reference sequence). Trimming left V 3 bases short and J 2 bases short, with 10 bases between. The CDR3 region has the DNA TGTGCCTGGAGCGTTGCCACCAACACTGAAGCTTTCTTT. This encodes CAWSVATNTEAFF.

This chain links TRBV5-6 with TRBJ2-3; D is possibly TRBD1 (6 bases). The germline V and J ends were trimmed by 0 bases and 4 bases, with 9 bases remaining between them. This CDR3 comprises 14 residues. Germline CDR1 reads SGHDT; CDR2 reads YYEEEE. The CDR3 sequence is CASSLGQGPDTQYF. The CDR3 DNA reads as TGTGCCAGCAGCTTGGGGCAGGGGCCAGATACGCAGTATTTT. Supplemented by reference TRBV5-6 and TRBJ2-3, the full variable domain reads DAGVTQSPTHLIKTRGQQVTLRCSPKSGHDTVSWYQQALGQGPQFIFQYYEEEERQRGNFPDRFSGHQFPNYSSELNVNALLLGDSALYLCASSLGQGPDTQYFGPGTRLTVL.

The genes are TRBV19 and TRBJ1-1; D call uncertain. Trimming removed 10 bases at V and 7 bases at J, with 13 bases between. The CDR3 is 11 residues long. Per the germline V gene, CDR1 is LNHDA and CDR2 is SQIVND (reference sequence). The DNA for the CDR3 is TGTGCCACCTGTTGGCGAAATGAAGCTTTCTTT. Translation gives CATCWRNEAFF.

The rearrangement joins TRBV5-1 to TRBJ2-3; the D is unclear. There are 11 residues in the CDR3. Trimming stripped 6 bases from V and 3 bases from J, with 5 bases between. Germline assignment: CDR1 SGHRS and CDR2 YFSETQ. This chain's CDR3 is CASMATDTQYF. CDR3 DNA: TGCGCCAGCATGGCGACAGATACGCAGTATTTT. The whole variable domain, filled in from reference TRBV5-1 and TRBJ2-3, reads KAGVTQTPRYLIKTRGQQVTLSCSPISGHRSVSWYQQTPGQGLQFLFEYFSETQRNKGNFPGRFSGRQFSNSRSEMNVSTLELGDSALYLCASMATDTQYFGPGTRLTVL.

The chain has TRBV29-1 and TRBJ1-2; 9 bases fit TRBD1. The ends lost 4 bases at V and 4 bases at J; junction bases unmatched: 10. The CDR3 has 15 residues. In germline, CDR1 is SQVTM, CDR2 ANQGSEA. The CDR3 nucleotides are TGCAGCGTTGCAGCCTGGACAGGGGTGGCCTATGGCTACACCTTC. It specifies CSVAAWTGVAYGYTF.

V is TRBV29-1 and J is TRBJ1-2; 7 nucleotides match TRBD1. Germline CDR1 and CDR2: SQVTM and ANQGSEA. The CDR3 loop spans 15 amino acids. V dropped 8 bases and J dropped 2; count of bases not matched to a gene: 14. CDR3: CSTPGETGLNYGYTF. The CDR3 DNA sequence: TGCAGCACTCCTGGGGAGACAGGGCTGAACTATGGCTACACCTTC.

This sequence joins TRBV7-9 and TRBJ1-1, with a tentative D call TRBD1 (6 bases). Trimming stripped 6 bases from V and 2 bases from J, with 13 bases between. The CDR3 has 14 amino acids. Per germline, CDR1 SEHNR and CDR2 FQNEAQ (reference sequence). CDR3 protein: CASSVGHANTEAFF. The CDR3 coding sequence is TGTGCCAGCAGTGTGGGACACGCAAACACTGAAGCTTTCTTT.

J is TRBJ2-7 and V is TRBV27; D is unclear. Trimming took off 5 bases at V and 3 bases at J, with 11 bases between the two ends. This CDR3 is 13 amino acids long. Per the germline V gene, CDR1 is MNHEY and CDR2 is SMNVEV (reference sequence). The CDR3 region is CASSRVQDYEQYF. The CDR3 DNA follows: TGTGCCAGCAGTCGCGTGCAGGACTACGAGCAGTACTTC.

The V and J genes are TRBV2 and TRBJ2-7; 10 nucleotides line up with TRBD1. This CDR3 is built from 14 residues. V was clipped by 4 bases and J by 2 bases; unmatched bases: 2. Germline CDR1 and CDR2: SNHLY and FYNNEI. The CDR3, as DNA: TGTGCCAGCAGTGGGGGGACAGGGGCCTACGAGCAGTACTTC. Translating gives CASSGGTGAYEQYF.

For this clone: Other DNA sequences in the same sample also yield this CDR3. This chain joins TRBV4-1 and TRBJ2-7; D unclear. V lost 0 bases and J lost 0, with 3 bases in between. This CDR3 comprises 13 residues. Germline loops: CDR1 MGHRA, CDR2 YSYEKL. The CDR3 nucleotides are TGCGCCAGCAGCCAAGAAGGCTCCTACGAGCAGTACTTC. It yields the protein CASSQEGSYEQYF.

V and J are TRBV5-1 and TRBJ2-7, with D perhaps being TRBD1 or TRBD2 (5 bases each). The CDR3 has 14 residues. Trimming removed 0 bases at V and 2 bases at J, with 9 bases between. Germline V lookup: CDR1 SGHRS, CDR2 YFSETQ. The CDR3 DNA is TGCGCCAGCAGCTTGGCCCTGGGGGCCTACGAGCAGTACTTC. Protein: CASSLALGAYEQYF.

This clone has just a few counts. The chain combines TRBV29-1 with TRBJ2-7; the D call may be TRBD1 or TRBD2 (7 bases each). The ends were cut back, 4 bases at V and 4 bases at J, with 14 bases in the middle. The CDR3 has 13 residues. CDR1 SQVTM and CDR2 ANQGSEA come from the germline V gene. The CDR3 coding sequence is TGCAGCGTTGGACAGGGAGGGGGTTACGAGCAGTACTTC. It is translated as CSVGQGGGYEQYF.

This clone was seen only a few times. V and J are TRBV30 and TRBJ2-3; TRBD2 might be the D (5 bases). CDR3 length: 14 residues. The germline V and J ends were trimmed by 0 bases and 0 bases, with 7 bases remaining between them. The germline CDR1 and CDR2 sequences are GTSNPN and SVGIG (reference sequence). The CDR3 region is CAWSVLDSTDTQYF. CDR3 DNA sequence: TGTGCCTGGAGTGTACTAGATAGCACAGATACGCAGTATTTT.

The chain uses TRBV27 and TRBJ1-1; the D gene is possibly TRBD1 (6 bases). V shed 6 bases and J shed 1 base, with 9 bases lying between them. Germline V gene sequence: CDR1 MNHEY, CDR2 SMNVEV (reference sequence). The CDR3 loop spans 13 amino acids. The CDR3 bases are TGTGCCAGCAGCCTGGACAGGAACACTGAAGCTTTCTTT. This gives the protein CASSLDRNTEAFF.

The sample holds a few counts of this clone. The chain couples TRBV15 to TRBJ2-5; 9 nucleotides match TRBD2. Germline V gives CDR1 LNHNV, CDR2 YYDKDF (reference sequence). This CDR3 is built from 16 residues. The V gene end was trimmed by 0 bases and the J gene end by 1 base; junction bases not matched to a gene: 3. The CDR3 nucleotides read TGTGCCACCAGCAGAGAGGTTAGCGGGAGCCAAGAGACCCAGTACTTC. Its protein is CATSREVSGSQETQYF. The full variable domain, rest sourced from reference TRBV15 and TRBJ2-5, is DAMVIQNPRYQVTQFGKPVTLSCSQTLNHNVMYWYQQKSSQAPKLLFHYYDKDFNNEADTPDNFQSRRPNTSFCFLDIRSPGLGDTAMYLCATSREVSGSQETQYFGPGTRLLVL.

The V gene is TRBV5-6, the J gene TRBJ1-6; D is ambiguous. Germline CDR1 reads SGHDT; CDR2 reads YYEEEE. V was shortened by 5 bases and J by 9 bases, with 15 bases between the two germline ends. This CDR3 is built from 14 residues. The CDR3: CASSPQTQTSPLHF. As DNA, the CDR3 is TGTGCCAGCAGTCCCCAGACTCAAACTTCACCCCTCCACTTT.

This chain joins TRBV6-4 and TRBJ2-1; D not certain. The CDR3 has 12 amino acids. Germline CDR1 and CDR2: MRHNA and SNTAGT. Trimming removed 0 bases from V and 6 bases from J, with 3 bases in between. CDR3 loop: CASSDSSNEQFF. CDR3 bases: TGTGCCAGCAGTGACTCTAGCAATGAGCAGTTCTTC.